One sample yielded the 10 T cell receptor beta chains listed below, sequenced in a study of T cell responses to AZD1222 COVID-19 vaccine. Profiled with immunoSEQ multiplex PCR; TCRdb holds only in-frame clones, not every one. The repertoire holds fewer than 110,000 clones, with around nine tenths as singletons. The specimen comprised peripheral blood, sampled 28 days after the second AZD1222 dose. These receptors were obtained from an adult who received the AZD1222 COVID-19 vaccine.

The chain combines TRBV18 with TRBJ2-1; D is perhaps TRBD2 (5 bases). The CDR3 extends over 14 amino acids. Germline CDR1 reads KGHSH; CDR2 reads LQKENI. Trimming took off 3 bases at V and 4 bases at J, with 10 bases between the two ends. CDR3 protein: CASSPSAGYNEQFF. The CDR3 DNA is TGTGCCAGCTCACCCTCTGCGGGTTACAATGAGCAGTTCTTC.

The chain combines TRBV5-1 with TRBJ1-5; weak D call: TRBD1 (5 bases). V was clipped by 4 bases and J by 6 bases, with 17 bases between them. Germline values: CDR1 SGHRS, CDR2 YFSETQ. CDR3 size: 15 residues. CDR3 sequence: CASSPDGARGQPQHF. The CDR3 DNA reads TGCGCCAGCAGCCCTGACGGGGCGCGGGGTCAGCCCCAGCATTTT.

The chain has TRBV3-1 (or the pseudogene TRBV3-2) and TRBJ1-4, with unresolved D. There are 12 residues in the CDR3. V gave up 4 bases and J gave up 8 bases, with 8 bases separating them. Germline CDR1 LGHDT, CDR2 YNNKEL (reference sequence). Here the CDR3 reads CASSLNAEKLFF. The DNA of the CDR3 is TGTGCCAGCAGCCTAAACGCCGAAAAACTGTTTTTT.

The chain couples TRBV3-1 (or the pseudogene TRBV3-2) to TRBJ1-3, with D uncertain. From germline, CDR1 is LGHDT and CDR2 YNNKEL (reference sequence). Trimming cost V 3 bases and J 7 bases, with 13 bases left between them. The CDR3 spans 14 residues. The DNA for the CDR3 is TGTGCCAGCAGCCATGACCAAACGCCCAACACCATATATTTT. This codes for CASSHDQTPNTIYF.

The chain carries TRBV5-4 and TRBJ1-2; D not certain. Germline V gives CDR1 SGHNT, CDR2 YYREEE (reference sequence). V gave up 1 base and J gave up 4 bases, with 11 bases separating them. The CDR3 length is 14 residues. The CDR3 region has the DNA TGTGCCAGCAGCTTGAGGGTAGAGGGCTATGGCTACACCTTC. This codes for CASSLRVEGYGYTF.

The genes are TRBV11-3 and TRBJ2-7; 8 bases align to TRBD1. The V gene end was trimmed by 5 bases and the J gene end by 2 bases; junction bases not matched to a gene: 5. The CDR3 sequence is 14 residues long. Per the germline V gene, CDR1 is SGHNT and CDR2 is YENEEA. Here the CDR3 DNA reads TGTGCCAGCAGCCGAGGGACAGGAGCCTACGAGCAGTACTTC. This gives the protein CASSRGTGAYEQYF.

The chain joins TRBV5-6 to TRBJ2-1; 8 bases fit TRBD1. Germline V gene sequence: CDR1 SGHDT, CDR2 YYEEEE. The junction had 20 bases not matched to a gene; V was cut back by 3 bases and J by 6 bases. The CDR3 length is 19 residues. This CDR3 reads CASSSCCGRRRQGSNEQFF. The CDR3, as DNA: TGTGCCAGCAGCTCCTGCTGTGGGAGGAGGCGACAGGGGAGCAATGAGCAGTTCTTC.

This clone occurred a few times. The CDR3: CASSSSRGYNSPLHF. The DNA for the CDR3 is TGTGCCAGCAGTTCCTCCAGGGGGTACAATTCACCCCTCCACTTT. V is TRBV6-5 and J is TRBJ1-6; TRBD1 matches 7 bases. Trimming cost V 4 bases and J 7 bases; bases outside gene matches: 7. Germline V gene sequence: CDR1 MNHEY, CDR2 SVGAGI. CDR3 size: 15 residues.

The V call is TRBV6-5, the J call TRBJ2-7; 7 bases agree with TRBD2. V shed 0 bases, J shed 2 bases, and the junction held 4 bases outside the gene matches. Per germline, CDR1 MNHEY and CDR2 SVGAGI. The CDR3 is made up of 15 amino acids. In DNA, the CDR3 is TGTGCCAGCAGTTACTCGGGGGGGGGTACCTACGAGCAGTACTTC. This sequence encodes CASSYSGGGTYEQYF.

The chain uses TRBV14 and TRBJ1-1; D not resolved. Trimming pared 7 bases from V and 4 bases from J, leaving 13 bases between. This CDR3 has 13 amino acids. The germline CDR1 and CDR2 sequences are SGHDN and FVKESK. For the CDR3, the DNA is TGTGCCAGCATGCATGGATGGGGCACTGAAGCTTTCTTT. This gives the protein CASMHGWGTEAFF.